Sequencing of this T cell receptor beta chain was carried out in a study of T cell responses to AZD1222 COVID-19 vaccine (dated by TCRdb to 2020 to 2022). Turning to the overall study: AZD1222 recipients with second doses at about 4 weeks or about 12 weeks were pooled, because spike-specific TCR depth and breadth did not differ between schedules. Trial participants were enrolled by age into 18-55, 56-69 and 70-plus year subgroups, with about 150, 27 and 61 TCR-sequenced participants respectively. TCR sequencing was performed for about 250 trial participants, of whom around 200 were given two doses of AZD1222 and approximately 25 were given two doses of MenACWY control vaccine.

The CDR3 regions of human TCRbeta chains were subjected to immunosequencing. In the original analysis: Repertoire TCRs were checked for matches against a reference library of SARS-CoV-2-specific TCRs that had been generated using the MIRA antigen-specificity platform. Breadth meant the fraction of unique TCRs that were SARS-CoV-2-associated, whereas depth meant the fraction of total T cells that were SARS-CoV-2-associated. Each spike-specific TCR was assigned to its reactive spike region and to a CD4 or CD8 class using the MIRA data. Log10-transformed breadth and depth values were compared by one-way ANOVA with Sidak's multiple comparisons tests. TCRdb holds this immuneACCESS table with in-frame rearrangements only. Some clones are missing; in checked studies, unresolved V genes explain under half, and the rest has no known cause. V and J calls and clone size are copied from that table; D and trimming were computed from the DNA. Across this sample there are around 140,000 clones, with more than 85% seen only once. Roughly 5% of the sample goes to the ten largest clones.

Of note for this clone: Its antigen remains unidentified. No quality values exist for individual bases; no much larger clone is one base distant.

In light of the paper, this sample's time point label describes: baseline before first vaccination. The vaccinee samples were drawn from two UK trials, COV001 and COV002, one of which was a single-blind randomized controlled phase 2/3 trial testing AZD1222 (ChAdOx1 nCoV-19) in healthy adults. Trial participant PBMC samples were collected at day 0 and day 28 after the second dose for TCRbeta chain sequencing. The research as a whole found: Epitopes outside the regions mutated in the B.1.351 and B.1.1.7 variants were reportedly recognized by nearly half of the unique spike-specific TCRs. Conclusions about previously exposed vaccinees were limited because only six AZD1222 recipients were SARS-CoV-2 seropositive at baseline. Participants were mostly white British, with more females than males. The authors suggested clonal diversity may have been underestimated. CD4 TCRs associated with the vaccine covered the entire spike protein, and the dominant responses were in regions 160-218 and 743-854. Because no samples from the day 14 peak response were available, repertoires could be characterized only after the peak T cell response. Spike-specific TCR breadth and depth rose significantly after two AZD1222 doses compared with day 0 and with MenACWY recipients. The 56-69-year group was small, and its depth increase did not reach significance, likely because of low power.

The CDR3 runs 12 amino acids, cysteine and phenylalanine included. The CDR3 DNA has 36 bases and is translated from base 1. In the germline V gene (reference sequence), CDR1 corresponds to LNHDA and CDR2 to SQIVND. V loses 5 bases, J loses 3 bases, and the germline ends lie 7 bases apart. The V and J segments used are TRBV19 and TRBJ1-2; the D gene lacks a confident call. The origin of this receptor is an adult in good health. The sequenced sample was peripheral blood, obtained on day 0 of AZD1222 vaccination. This receptor carries the CDR3 CASSARHYGYTF. The sequenced DNA is TGTGCCAGTAGTGCCAGACACTATGGCTACACCTTC.